The 26 T cell receptor beta chains reported below all come from one sample, sequenced in a study of cytomegalovirus exposure and HLA in healthy donors. Profiling relied on immunoSEQ multiplex PCR, and the TCRdb table lists in-frame clones only, not all of them. The profile shows tens of thousands of clones, over 90% of them singletons. Sequencing was carried out using PBMCs. The receptors shown here come from a woman aged 18 to 35 in good health and CMV-seronegative.

The chain uses TRBV7-9 and TRBJ1-1; perhaps TRBD1 as D (5 bases). CDR3 size: 13 residues. Per the germline V gene, CDR1 is SEHNR and CDR2 is FQNEAQ (reference sequence). The V end lost 5 bases, the J end lost 9 bases, and 16 bases lay between the germline ends. DNA for the CDR3: TGTGCCAGCAGCGAAGACAGAGTAGCTAAAGCTTTCTTT. Residues: CASSEDRVAKAFF. The variable domain in full, completed from reference TRBV7-9 and TRBJ1-1, reads DTGVSQNPRHKITKRGQNVTFRCDPISEHNRLYWYRQTLGQGPEFLTYFQNEAQLEKSRLLSDRFSAERPKGSFSTLEIQRTEQGDSAMYLCASSEDRVAKAFFGQGTRLTVV.

This chain joins TRBV7-2 and TRBJ2-7; D gene unclear. CDR1 and CDR2 (germline): SGHTA, FQGNSA. V lost 3 bases and J lost 4, with 13 bases in between. The CDR3 contains 14 residues. The CDR3 loop reads CASSFPERFYEQYF. The CDR3 DNA reads as TGTGCCAGCAGCTTCCCGGAGAGATTTTACGAGCAGTACTTC.

V and J are TRBV11-2 and TRBJ1-2; TRBD1 aligns across 9 bases. Unmatched junction bases numbered 11, after V lost 1 base and J lost 8 bases. Germline CDR1 reads SGHAT; CDR2 reads FQNNGV. This CDR3 region has 16 residues. The CDR3 DNA reads as TGTGCCAGCAGCTTAGGGGCCGCACAGGGGGCGTCGGGCTACACCTTC. Its translation is CASSLGAAQGASGYTF.

The J gene is TRBJ2-1, the V gene TRBV15, with 10 positions matching TRBD2. From germline, CDR1 is LNHNV and CDR2 YYDKDF (reference sequence). With V trimmed by 0 bases and J by 9 bases, 8 bases remained unmatched. The CDR3 runs to 16 residues. Here the CDR3 reads CATSRESGTSDGEQFF. In DNA form, the CDR3 reads TGTGCCACCAGCAGAGAAAGTGGGACTAGCGATGGTGAGCAGTTCTTC.

In nucleotides, the CDR3 is TGTGCCAGCAGCTCTCCCGGGGGTCTCGAGACCCAGTACTTC. This sequence encodes CASSSPGGLETQYF. J is TRBJ2-5 and V is TRBV7-9, with D possibly being TRBD2 (6 bases). V was pared by 4 bases and J by 5 bases, with 14 bases between. This CDR3 spans 14 amino acids. Germline CDR1 SEHNR, CDR2 FQNEAQ (reference sequence).

V gene TRBV23-1 combines with J gene TRBJ1-1; maybe TRBD1 (5 bases). TRBV23-1 counts as an open reading frame of uncertain function. The V end was cut by 0 bases, the J end by 0 bases, with 8 bases between. This CDR3 is built from 15 residues. The CDR3 sequence: CASSQSTEMNTEAFF. Written as DNA, the CDR3 is TGCGCCAGCAGTCAATCGACAGAGATGAACACTGAAGCTTTCTTT.

V gene TRBV7-9 combines with J gene TRBJ1-2; possible D gene TRBD1, 5 bases. The germline V gene encodes CDR1 SEHNR and CDR2 FQNEAQ (reference sequence). Trimming took 3 bases from V and 2 from J, leaving 13 bases between them. This CDR3 contains 15 residues. The CDR3 DNA follows: TGTGCCAGCAGCTTGGGTTCAGGGCCGAACTATGGCTACACCTTC. Translated, it gives CASSLGSGPNYGYTF. The variable domain in full, with the rest retrieved from reference TRBV7-9 and TRBJ1-2, is DTGVSQNPRHKITKRGQNVTFRCDPISEHNRLYWYRQTLGQGPEFLTYFQNEAQLEKSRLLSDRFSAERPKGSFSTLEIQRTEQGDSAMYLCASSLGSGPNYGYTFGSGTRLTVV.

This sequence joins TRBV7-6 and TRBJ2-6, with TRBD1 matching over 10 bases. The CDR3 loop spans 19 amino acids. CDR1 is SGHVS and CDR2 is FNYEAQ in the germline V gene. The J segment lost 4 bases and the V segment lost 1 base, leaving 10 bases of the junction unmatched. CDR3 nucleotide sequence: TGTGCCAGCAGCTTAGAGTATGGGACAGGGGCAGCAGGGGCCAACGTCCTGACTTTC. It codes for CASSLEYGTGAAGANVLTF.

V is TRBV27 and J is TRBJ2-7, with 8 bases that match TRBD1. The V and J ends lost 5 bases and 2 bases, in that order; junction bases with no gene match: 8. This CDR3 comprises 15 residues. Germline CDR1 reads MNHEY; CDR2 reads SMNVEV (reference sequence). This chain's CDR3 is CASSGLGTGAYEQYV. The CDR3, as DNA: TGTGCCAGCAGTGGACTCGGGACAGGAGCCTACGAGCAGTACGTC.

The rearrangement uses TRBV4-1 and TRBJ2-1; TRBD1 matches 12 bases. Germline values: CDR1 MGHRA, CDR2 YSYEKL. The CDR3 is 17 residues long. Unmatched junction bases numbered 9, after V lost 0 bases and J lost 9 bases. DNA for the CDR3: TGCGCCAGCAGCCAAGAAGTCTCCGGGACAGGGGGCGGTGAGCAGTTCTTC. This translates into CASSQEVSGTGGGEQFF.

The chain links TRBV5-4 to TRBJ2-3; weak D call: TRBD2 (6 bases). Germline V gene data show CDR1 as SGHNT and CDR2 as YYREEE (reference sequence). The CDR3 is 16 amino acids. V lost 1 base, J lost 1 base, and 13 bases lay in between. CDR3 amino acids: CASSLSPGVGTDTQYF. The CDR3 nucleotides read TGTGCCAGCAGCTTGAGTCCGGGAGTGGGCACAGATACGCAGTATTTT.

The chain has TRBV6-4 and TRBJ2-1; 7 nucleotides agree with TRBD2. J lost 8 bases, V lost 4 bases, and 5 bases had no gene match. This CDR3 has 13 amino acids. Germline CDR1 is MRHNA and CDR2 is SNTAGT. CDR3: CASSVSGGHEQFF. The CDR3 DNA reads TGTGCCAGCAGTGTTTCGGGGGGACATGAGCAGTTCTTC.

CDR3 in amino acids: CSVEQGASGYTF. As DNA, the CDR3 is TGCAGCGTTGAACAGGGGGCATCTGGCTACACCTTC. The chain has TRBV29-1 and TRBJ1-2, with 8 bases fitting TRBD1. Germline assignment: CDR1 SQVTM and CDR2 ANQGSEA. The J segment lost 7 bases and the V segment lost 2 bases, leaving 3 bases of the junction unmatched. This CDR3 is 12 amino acids long.

The sample holds one count of this clone. The J gene is TRBJ2-3, the V gene TRBV19; TRBD2 aligns across 7 bases. V was pared by 3 bases and J by 4 bases, with 7 bases of the junction left unmatched. The CDR3 is made up of 15 amino acids. Germline loops: CDR1 LNHDA, CDR2 SQIVND (reference sequence). This CDR3 is CASSMVLAEADTQYF. The CDR3 DNA is TGTGCCAGTAGTATGGTCCTAGCGGAGGCAGATACGCAGTATTTT.

The chain recombines TRBV19 with TRBJ1-4, with D possibly TRBD1 on 6 matching bases. The germline gives CDR1 LNHDA, CDR2 SQIVND (reference sequence). V lost 7 bases, J lost 5 bases, and 20 bases lay in between. The CDR3 extends over 16 amino acids. As DNA, the CDR3 is TGTGCCAGTAACAACAGGGCCGCCGATTTAAATGAAAAACTGTTTTTT. Translation gives CASNNRAADLNEKLFF.

The chain recombines TRBV18 with TRBJ1-2; TRBD1 matches at 8 bases. The CDR3 is 15 residues long. From germline, CDR1 is KGHSH and CDR2 LQKENI. V lost 6 bases to trimming and J lost 8 bases; unmatched junction nucleotides: 14. CDR3 sequence reads: CASSKDRGQGGGYTF. The CDR3 DNA reads TGTGCCAGCTCCAAGGACAGAGGACAGGGAGGAGGCTACACCTTC.

J is TRBJ2-7 and V is TRBV6-5, with 11 bases aligning to TRBD1. The CDR3 is 15 residues long. Germline-derived CDR1 and CDR2 are MNHEY and SVGAGI. V shed 6 bases, J shed 7 bases, and the junction held 11 bases outside the gene matches. CDR3 region: CASRTWTGGIDEQYF. CDR3 DNA sequence: TGTGCCAGCAGAACTTGGACAGGGGGCATCGATGAGCAGTACTTC.

This clone came up a few times. This chain links TRBV9 with TRBJ2-1; 8 nucleotides line up with TRBD1. The CDR3 runs 14 residues. Germline V gives CDR1 SGDLS, CDR2 YYNGEE. Trimming at V came to 0 bases and at J to 12 bases, leaving 8 bases not matched to a gene. The CDR3: CASSVATGGAGQFF. The CDR3, as DNA: TGTGCCAGCAGCGTAGCTACAGGGGGAGCCGGGCAGTTCTTC.

The genes are TRBV11-3 and TRBJ2-1; a weak D match, TRBD2 (6 bases). This CDR3 is 12 amino acids long. V lost 8 bases and J lost 5, with 10 bases in between. Per germline, CDR1 SGHNT and CDR2 YENEEA. CDR3 in amino acids: CASSGDHNEQFF. CDR3 in DNA: TGTGCCAGCTCGGGGGACCACAATGAGCAGTTCTTC.

The chain couples TRBV6-5 to TRBJ2-1, with TRBD2 matching 11 bases. The CDR3 consists of 16 residues. From germline, CDR1 is MNHEY and CDR2 SVGAGI. After removal of 4 bases from V and 2 bases from J, the junction contained 4 bases not matched to a gene. The CDR3 loop is CASSSGSGRAYNEQFF. CDR3 sequence (DNA): TGTGCCAGCAGTTCGGGTAGCGGGAGGGCCTACAATGAGCAGTTCTTC.

This clone was counted between two and nine times. The chain recombines TRBV5-6 with TRBJ1-6, with D possibly being TRBD1 (5 bases). Germline CDR1 reads SGHDT; CDR2 reads YYEEEE. The CDR3 loop spans 13 amino acids. V lost 7 bases and J 7 bases, leaving 12 bases between the germline ends. The DNA for the CDR3 is TGTGCCAGCTCTCAGGGCCCAAATTCACCCCTCCACTTT. Translating gives CASSQGPNSPLHF.

V gene TRBV13 combines with J gene TRBJ1-1; 7 nucleotides agree with TRBD1. Germline loops: CDR1 PRHDT, CDR2 FYEKMQ (reference sequence). The CDR3 consists of 13 residues. V lost 7 bases and J lost 1; bases outside the gene matches: 3. The CDR3 protein is CASNRDRNTEAFF. The CDR3 coding sequence is TGTGCCAGCAACCGGGACAGGAACACTGAAGCTTTCTTT.

The gene calls are TRBV4-1 and TRBJ2-2; no definite D call. The CDR3 totals 14 residues. Germline-derived CDR1 and CDR2 are MGHRA and YSYEKL. The V and J ends lost 4 bases and 5 bases respectively, with 11 bases between them. DNA of the CDR3: TGCGCCAGCAGCCTAAGCGCCGGAACCGGGGAGCTGTTTTTT. Its protein is CASSLSAGTGELFF.

Only one count was recorded for this clone. The gene calls are TRBV2 and TRBJ2-5; TRBD2 might be the D (6 bases). Germline V lookup: CDR1 SNHLY, CDR2 FYNNEI. V shed 6 bases and J shed 5 bases, with 16 bases lying between them. The length of the CDR3 is 14 residues. CDR3 protein: CASSQTPGVETQYF. The DNA for the CDR3 is TGTGCCAGCAGCCAGACACCGGGGGTGGAGACCCAGTACTTC.

The gene calls are TRBV19 and TRBJ1-2, with TRBD1 as a possible D gene (6 bases). Germline V gives CDR1 LNHDA, CDR2 SQIVND (reference sequence). This CDR3 is built from 15 residues. Between the trimmed V and J ends, which lost 5 bases and 4 bases, there was a span of 17 bases. As DNA, the CDR3 is TGTGCCAGTAGTCTAACCCCGGGACACCGCTATGGCTACACCTTC. This codes for CASSLTPGHRYGYTF. Based on the CDR3 plus reference TRBV19 and TRBJ1-2, the full variable domain is DGGITQSPKYLFRKEGQNVTLSCEQNLNHDAMYWYRQDPGQGLRLIYYSQIVNDFQKGDIAEGYSVSREKKESFPLTVTSAQKNPTAFYLCASSLTPGHRYGYTFGSGTRLTVV.

This chain links TRBV2 with TRBJ2-3; D perhaps matches TRBD2 (6 bases). The CDR3 is 13 amino acids. CDR1 is SNHLY, CDR2 FYNNEI, per germline. The germline V and J ends were trimmed by 7 bases and 2 bases, with 10 bases remaining between them. The CDR3 sequence: CASIAGITDTQYF. The CDR3, as DNA: TGTGCCAGCATTGCGGGGATCACAGATACGCAGTATTTT.